What follows is one T cell receptor beta chain and its context. Gene names and germline refer to mouse. The read comes to an end 1 residue before the CDR3 does, leaving the germline J gene to fill in the end. This specimen comes from a study of tissue T cells after allogeneic stem cell transplantation. Libraries were prepared by immunoSEQ multiplex PCR; TCRdb keeps only in-frame clonotypes and omits some of them. The sample has about 17,000 clones, 60% to 75% seen once. The CDR3 has 14 amino acids. The V and J ends lost 4 bases and 0 bases respectively, with 8 bases between them. Germline CDR1 MSHET, CDR2 SYDVDS.

Sample: spleen. This TCR was recovered from a female BALB/c mouse in good health. Mouse MHC haplotype: H2-d. The chain employs TRBV29 and TRBJ2-4; weak D call: TRBD2 (5 bases). The sequenced part of the CDR3 DNA is TGTGCTAGCAGTTCATGGACTAGTCAAAACACCTTGTAC. Translating it yields CASSSWTSQNTLY. Given in full, the CDR3 is CASSSWTSQNTLYF.